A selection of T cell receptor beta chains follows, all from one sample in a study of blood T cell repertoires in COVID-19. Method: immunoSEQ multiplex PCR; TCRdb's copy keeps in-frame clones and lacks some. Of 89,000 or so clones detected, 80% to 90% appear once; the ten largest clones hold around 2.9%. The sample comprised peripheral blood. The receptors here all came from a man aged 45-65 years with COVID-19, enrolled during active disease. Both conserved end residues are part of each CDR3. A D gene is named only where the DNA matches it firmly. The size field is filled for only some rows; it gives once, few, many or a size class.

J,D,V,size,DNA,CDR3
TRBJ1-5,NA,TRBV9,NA,TGTGCCAGCAGCGTAGGAGGGCAGAGCAATCAGCCCCAGCATTTT,CASSVGGQSNQPQHF
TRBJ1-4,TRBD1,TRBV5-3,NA,TGTGCCAGAAGCACCGGACAGGGAGCTAATGAAAAACTGTTTTTT,CARSTGQGANEKLFF
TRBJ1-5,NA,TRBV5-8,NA,TGTGCCAGCAGCGAACCCCAGTGGCAGGGGCAGCCCCAGCATTTT,CASSEPQWQGQPQHF
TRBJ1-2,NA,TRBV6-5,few,TGTGCCAGCAGTTCCGGGACACAGAACTATGGCTACACCTTC,CASSSGTQNYGYTF
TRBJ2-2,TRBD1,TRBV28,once,TGTGCCAGCAGTCCCCGGACAGGATACACCGGGGAGCTGTTTTTT,CASSPRTGYTGELFF
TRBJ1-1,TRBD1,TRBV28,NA,TGTGCCAGCAGCTCCACCCCGGGACAGGTGGAAGCTTTCTTT,CASSSTPGQVEAFF
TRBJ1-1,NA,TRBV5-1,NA,TGCGCCAGCAGCTTGTCGAGGAACACTGAAGCTTTCTTT,CASSLSRNTEAFF
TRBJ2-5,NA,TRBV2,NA,TGTGCCAGCACCGAGGAGGTGGGGGAGACCCAGTACTTC,CASTEEVGETQYF
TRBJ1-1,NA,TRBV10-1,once,TGCGCCAGCAGTGAATGGACAGCCTGGGATAACACTGAAGCTTTCTTT,CASSEWTAWDNTEAFF
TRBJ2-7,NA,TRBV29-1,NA,TGCAGCGTTGTCGTCTCCTACGAGCAGTACTTC,CSVVVSYEQYF
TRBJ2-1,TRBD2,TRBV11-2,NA,TGTGCCAGCAGCTTAGAACGACACGGGGGGTACAATGAGCAGTTCTTC,CASSLERHGGYNEQFF
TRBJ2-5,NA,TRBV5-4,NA,TGTGCCAGCAGCCCTCAGGGTATCCAAGAGACCCAGTACTTC,CASSPQGIQETQYF
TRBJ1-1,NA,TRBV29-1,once,TGCAGCGTTGAGGGCAGAATGAACACTGAAGCTTTCTTT,CSVEGRMNTEAFF
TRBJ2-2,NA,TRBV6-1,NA,TGTGCCAGCAGAGAAACAGGGAGGGGGTACACCGGGGAGCTGTTTTTT,CASRETGRGYTGELFF
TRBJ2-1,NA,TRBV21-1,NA,TGTGCCAGCAGCAATGAGCATGAGCAGTTCTTC,CASSNEHEQFF
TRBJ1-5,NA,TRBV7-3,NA,TGTGCCAGCAGCCCCGACGGACATAGCAATCAGCCCCAGCATTTT,CASSPDGHSNQPQHF
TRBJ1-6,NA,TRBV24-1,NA,TGTGCCACCAGTGATTTGTGGAGGGGTGAGGCACCCCTCCACTTT,CATSDLWRGEAPLHF
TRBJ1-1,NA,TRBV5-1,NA,TGCGCCAGCAGCATAGACAGACTGAACACTGAAGCTTTCTTT,CASSIDRLNTEAFF
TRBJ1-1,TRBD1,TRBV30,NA,TGTGCCTGGAACAGGGGGACTGAAGCTTTCTTT,CAWNRGTEAFF
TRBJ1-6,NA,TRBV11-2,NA,TGTGCCAGCAGCTTAGAACAGAATAATTCACCCCTCCACTTT,CASSLEQNNSPLHF
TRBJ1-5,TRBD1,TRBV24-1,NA,TGTGCCACCAGTGATTCTACAGGGGGCTTTCAGCCCCAGCATTTT,CATSDSTGGFQPQHF
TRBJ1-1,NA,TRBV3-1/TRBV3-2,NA,TGTGCCAGCAGCCGGGTGGGGGGAAGGACTGAAGCTTTCTTT,CASSRVGGRTEAFF
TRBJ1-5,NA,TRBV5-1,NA,TGCGCCAGCAGCACAGAAAATCAGCCCCAGCATTTT,CASSTENQPQHF
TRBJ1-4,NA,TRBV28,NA,TGTGCCAGCAGCCTGGGGGCGGGGGAAGCTAATGAAAAACTGTTTTTT,CASSLGAGEANEKLFF
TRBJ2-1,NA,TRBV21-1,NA,TGTGCCAGCAGCGTAAATGAGCAGTTCTTC,CASSVNEQFF
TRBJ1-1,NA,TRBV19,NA,TGTGCCAGTAGTGGGCAGTGGAACACTGAAGCTTTCTTT,CASSGQWNTEAFF
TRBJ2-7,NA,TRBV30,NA,TGTGCCTGGAGCCGCGGAGCCGACTACGAGCAGTACTTC,CAWSRGADYEQYF
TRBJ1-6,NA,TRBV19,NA,TGTGCCAGTAGTGGATGGGTGACAGTTAATTCACCCCTCCACTTT,CASSGWVTVNSPLHF
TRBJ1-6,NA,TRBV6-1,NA,TGTGCCAGCAGTGAAGTCCGGGATTCACCCCTCCACTTT,CASSEVRDSPLHF
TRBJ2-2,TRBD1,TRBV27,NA,TGTGCCAGCAGCCGTAACAGGGGGCTCACTCGGGGGAGGACGACCGGGGAGCTGTTTTTT,CASSRNRGLTRGRTTGELFF
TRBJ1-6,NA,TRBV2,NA,TGTGCCAGCACCGGACAGTCCTATAATTCACCCCTCCACTTT,CASTGQSYNSPLHF
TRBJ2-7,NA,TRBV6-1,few,TGTGCCAGCAGTGAAGCCAAGGGAGTCTCCTACGAGCAGTACTTC,CASSEAKGVSYEQYF
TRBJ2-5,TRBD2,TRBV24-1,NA,TGTGCCACCAGTGCACTAGCGGGGGGGCCATCCGAGACCCAGTACTTC,CATSALAGGPSETQYF
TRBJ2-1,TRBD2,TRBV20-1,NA,TGCAGTGCTAGTCTGGCTAGCGGTTACAATGAGCAGTTCTTC,CSASLASGYNEQFF
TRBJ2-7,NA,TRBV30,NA,TGTGCCTGGAGTGGCGCCTACGAGCAGTACTTC,CAWSGAYEQYF
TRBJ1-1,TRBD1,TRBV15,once,TGTGCCACCAGCAGAGATGGATTGGTCGGGGGGACAGGCGTGAACACTGAAGCTTTCTTT,CATSRDGLVGGTGVNTEAFF
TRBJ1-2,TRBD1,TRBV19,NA,TGTGCCAGTAGTACGCAACGGACAGGGATAGGCTATGGCTACACCTTC,CASSTQRTGIGYGYTF
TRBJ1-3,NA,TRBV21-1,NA,TGTGCCAGCAGCAAAGGGAAGGGGGCGACCTCTGGAAACACCATATATTTT,CASSKGKGATSGNTIYF
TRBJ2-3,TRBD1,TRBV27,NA,TGTGCCAGCACCCGAAAAGGGGGCGCGCATGGGGCAGATACGCAGTATTTT,CASTRKGGAHGADTQYF
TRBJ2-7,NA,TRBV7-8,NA,TGTGCCAGCAGCTTAAGTTTTCGTAGGGGCTCCTACGAGCAGTACTTC,CASSLSFRRGSYEQYF
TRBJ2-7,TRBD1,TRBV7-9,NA,TGTGCCAGCAGCTACACCGGGACAGGGAAGGCCGAGCAGTACTTC,CASSYTGTGKAEQYF
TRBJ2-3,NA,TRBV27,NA,TGTGCCAGCAGTTTACGAGGAACAGATACGCAGTATTTT,CASSLRGTDTQYF
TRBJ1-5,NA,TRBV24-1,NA,TGTGCCACCAGTACAGGGCCAAATACGCCCCAGCATTTT,CATSTGPNTPQHF
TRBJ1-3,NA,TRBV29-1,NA,TGCAGCGTTGCAGCGGGCTGGGGTGGAAACACCATATATTTT,CSVAAGWGGNTIYF
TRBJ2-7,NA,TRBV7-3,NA,TGTGCCAGCAGCTCCCTGGGCGGGGCATTCGTAACCGAGCAGTACTTC,CASSSLGGAFVTEQYF
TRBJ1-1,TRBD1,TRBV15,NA,TGTGCCACCAGCAGTTTCGACAGGGCGGGCACTGAAGCTTTCTTT,CATSSFDRAGTEAFF
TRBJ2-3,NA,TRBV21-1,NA,TGTGCCCAGGGGCGCATCACAGATACGCAGTATTTT,CAQGRITDTQYF
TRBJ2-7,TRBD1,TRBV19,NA,TGTGCCAGTAGTATAAGACAGGGGATCGACGAGCAGTACTTC,CASSIRQGIDEQYF
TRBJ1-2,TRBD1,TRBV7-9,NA,TGTGCCAGCAGCGCGACAGGGGGCAATGGCTACACCTTC,CASSATGGNGYTF
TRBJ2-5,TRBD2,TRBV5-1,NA,TGCGCCAGCAGCTTGGCCGGGGGAGCGGGGATGGGAGAGACCCAGTACTTC,CASSLAGGAGMGETQYF